The text below deals with one T cell receptor (beta chain). What it recognizes is unknown. Between the trimmed V and J ends, which lost 3 bases and 2 bases, there was a span of 14 bases. This CDR3 spans 16 amino acids. CDR1 is MDHEN and CDR2 is SYDVKM in the germline V gene. These data originate in a study of radiotherapy plus CTLA-4 blockade in lung cancer. Study overall: Roughly a sixth of enrolled patients responded objectively, and 31% had disease control. General observations from the study: Radiotherapy was combined with ipilimumab, and tumor-derived TCR clones then expanded in blood.

Sequencing used immunoSEQ multiplex PCR; TCRdb keeps in-frame clones, though not all of them. The data show tens of thousands of clones, around 75% seen once. The clonotype originates from a human donor with non-small cell lung cancer that progressed on radiotherapy plus ipilimumab. J is TRBJ1-5 and V is TRBV28; D not resolved. Source: peripheral blood, taken from a patient treated with radiotherapy plus ipilimumab. The CDR3 DNA is TGTGCCAGCAGTTTTCCCGCAGCGGCCGGCAATCAGCCCCAGCATTTT. Translation: CASSFPAAAGNQPQHF.